Sequencing of this TCR beta chain was carried out in a study of metastatic and nonmetastatic thyroid tumors. V lost 4 bases, J lost 3 bases, and 8 bases lay in between. The germline V gene encodes CDR1 MGHDK and CDR2 SYGVNS. There are 13 residues in the CDR3. Until they underwent thyroid surgery, no patient had received any treatment. MiXCR re-clonotyped the PCR reads for TCRdb. The data hold more than 65,000 clones, with over 12% observed a single time. This clone was seen at least ten times. The V and J genes are TRBV25-1 and TRBJ2-3; D gene ambiguous. This receptor was taken from a male donor with papillary thyroid cancer or a benign thyroid nodule (not recorded which). Some clones in this sample may be carry-over from other donors' samples. The sample was blood. CDR3 bases: TGTGCCAGCAGTGGGATTTGGACAGATACGCAGTATTTT. Its translation: CASSGIWTDTQYF.